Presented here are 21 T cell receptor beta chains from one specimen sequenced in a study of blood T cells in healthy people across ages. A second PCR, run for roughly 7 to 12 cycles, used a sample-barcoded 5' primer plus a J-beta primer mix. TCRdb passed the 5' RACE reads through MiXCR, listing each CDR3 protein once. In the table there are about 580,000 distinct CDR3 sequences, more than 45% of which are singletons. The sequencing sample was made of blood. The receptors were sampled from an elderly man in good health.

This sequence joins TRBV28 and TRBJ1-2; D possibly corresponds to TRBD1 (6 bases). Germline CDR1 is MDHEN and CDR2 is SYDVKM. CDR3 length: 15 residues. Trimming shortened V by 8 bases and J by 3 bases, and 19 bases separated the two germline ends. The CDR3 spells CASSLRGGAYYGYTF. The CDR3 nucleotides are TGTGCCAGCTCCCTTAGGGGGGGCGCCTACTATGGCTACACCTTC.

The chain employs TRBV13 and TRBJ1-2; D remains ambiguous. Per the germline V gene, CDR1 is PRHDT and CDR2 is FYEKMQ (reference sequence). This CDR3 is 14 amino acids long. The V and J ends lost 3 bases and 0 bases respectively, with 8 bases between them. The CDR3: CASSLRPTNYGYTF. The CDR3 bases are TGTGCCAGCAGCTTGCGTCCTACTAACTATGGCTACACCTTC. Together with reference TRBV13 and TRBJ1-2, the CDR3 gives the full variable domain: AAGVIQSPRHLIKEKRETATLKCYPIPRHDTVYWYQQGPGQDPQFLISFYEKMQSDKGSIPDRFSAQQFSDYHSELNMSSLELGDSALYFCASSLRPTNYGYTFGSGTRLTVV.

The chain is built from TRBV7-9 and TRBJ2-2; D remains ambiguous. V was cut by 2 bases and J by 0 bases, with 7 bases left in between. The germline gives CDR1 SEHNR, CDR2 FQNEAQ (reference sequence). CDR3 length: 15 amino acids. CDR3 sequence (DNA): TGTGCCAGCAGCTTACGGGCTTCGAACACCGGGGAGCTGTTTTTT. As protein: CASSLRASNTGELFF.

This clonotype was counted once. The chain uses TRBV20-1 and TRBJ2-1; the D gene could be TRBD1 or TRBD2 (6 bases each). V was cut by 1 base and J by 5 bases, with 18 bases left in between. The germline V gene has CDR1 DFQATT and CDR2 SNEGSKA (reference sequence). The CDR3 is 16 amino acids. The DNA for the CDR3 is TGCAGTGCTAGAGGCCTAGGGGGGAGACAAAACAATGAGCAGTTCTTC. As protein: CSARGLGGRQNNEQFF.

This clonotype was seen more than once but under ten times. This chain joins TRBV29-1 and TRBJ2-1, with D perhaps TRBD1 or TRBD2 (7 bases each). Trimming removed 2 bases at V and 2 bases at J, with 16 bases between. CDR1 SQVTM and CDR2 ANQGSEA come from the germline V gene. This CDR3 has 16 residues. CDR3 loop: CSVESDSGGAYNEQFF. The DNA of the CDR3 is TGCAGCGTTGAAAGCGACTCAGGGGGGGCCTACAATGAGCAGTTCTTC.

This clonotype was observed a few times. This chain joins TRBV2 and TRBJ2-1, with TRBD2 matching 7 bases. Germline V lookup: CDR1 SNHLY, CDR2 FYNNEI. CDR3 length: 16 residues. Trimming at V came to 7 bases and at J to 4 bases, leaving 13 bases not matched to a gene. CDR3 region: CASTERGPLPYNEQFF. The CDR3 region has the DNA TGTGCCAGCACAGAGCGGGGACCACTACCTTACAATGAGCAGTTCTTC. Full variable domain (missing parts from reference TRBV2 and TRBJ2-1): EPEVTQTPSHQVTQMGQEVILRCVPISNHLYFYWYRQILGQKVEFLVSFYNNEISEKSEIFDDQFSVERPDGSNFTLKIRSTKLEDSAMYFCASTERGPLPYNEQFFGPGTRLTVL.

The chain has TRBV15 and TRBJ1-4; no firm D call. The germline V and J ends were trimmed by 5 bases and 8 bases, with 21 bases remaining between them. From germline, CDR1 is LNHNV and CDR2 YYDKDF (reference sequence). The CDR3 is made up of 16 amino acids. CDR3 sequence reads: CATSPSRGVTREKLFF. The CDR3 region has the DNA TGTGCCACCAGCCCCTCTCGTGGGGTGACGCGAGAAAAACTGTTTTTT.

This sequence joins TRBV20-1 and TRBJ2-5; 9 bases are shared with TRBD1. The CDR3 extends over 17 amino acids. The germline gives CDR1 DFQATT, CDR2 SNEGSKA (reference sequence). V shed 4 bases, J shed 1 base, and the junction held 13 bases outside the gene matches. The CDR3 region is CSAKTSVGTGLQETQYF. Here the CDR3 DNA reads TGCAGTGCTAAGACCTCAGTGGGGACAGGGCTCCAAGAGACCCAGTACTTC.

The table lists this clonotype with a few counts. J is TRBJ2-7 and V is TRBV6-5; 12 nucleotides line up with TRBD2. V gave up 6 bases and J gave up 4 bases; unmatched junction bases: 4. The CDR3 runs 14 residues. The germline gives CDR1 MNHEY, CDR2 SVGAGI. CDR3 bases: TGTGCCAGCAGCGAGGGACTAGCGGGTTACGAGCAGTACTTC. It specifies CASSEGLAGYEQYF.

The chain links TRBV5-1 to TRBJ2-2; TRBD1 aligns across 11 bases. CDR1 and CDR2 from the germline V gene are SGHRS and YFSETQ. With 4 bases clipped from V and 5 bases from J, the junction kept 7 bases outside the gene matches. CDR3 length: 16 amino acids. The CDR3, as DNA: TGCGCCAGCAGCCCACGGACAGGGGGCGCAACCGGGGAGCTGTTTTTT. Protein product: CASSPRTGGATGELFF.

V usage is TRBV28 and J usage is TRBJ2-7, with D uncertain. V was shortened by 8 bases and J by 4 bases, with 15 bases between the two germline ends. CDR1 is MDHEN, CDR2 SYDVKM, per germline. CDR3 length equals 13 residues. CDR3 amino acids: CASETPSRYEQYF. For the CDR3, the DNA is TGTGCCAGCGAAACCCCCAGCCGTTACGAGCAGTACTTC.

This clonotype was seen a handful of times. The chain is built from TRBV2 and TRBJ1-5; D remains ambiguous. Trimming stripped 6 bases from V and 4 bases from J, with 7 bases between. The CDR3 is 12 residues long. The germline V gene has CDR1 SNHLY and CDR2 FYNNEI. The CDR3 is CASRLPNQPQHF. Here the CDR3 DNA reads TGTGCCAGCAGGCTCCCTAATCAGCCCCAGCATTTT.

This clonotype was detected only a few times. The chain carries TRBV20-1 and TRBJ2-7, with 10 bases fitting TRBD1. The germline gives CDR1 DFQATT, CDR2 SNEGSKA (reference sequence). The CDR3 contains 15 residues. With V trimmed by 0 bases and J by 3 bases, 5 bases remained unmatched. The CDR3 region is CSARETGGPFYEQYF. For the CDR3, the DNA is TGCAGTGCTAGAGAGACAGGGGGCCCCTTCTACGAGCAGTACTTC.

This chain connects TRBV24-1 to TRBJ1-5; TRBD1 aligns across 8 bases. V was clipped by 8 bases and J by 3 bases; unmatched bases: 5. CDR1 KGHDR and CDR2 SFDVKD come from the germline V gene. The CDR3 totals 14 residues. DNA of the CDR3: TGTGCCACCAACCAGGACAGGGACAATCAGCCCCAGCATTTT. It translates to CATNQDRDNQPQHF.

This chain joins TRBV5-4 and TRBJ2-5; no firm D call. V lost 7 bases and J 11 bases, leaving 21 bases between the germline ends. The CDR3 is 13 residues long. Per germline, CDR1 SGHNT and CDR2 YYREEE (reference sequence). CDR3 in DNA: TGTGCCAGCCTCCCCACAGCGTCGGGTGAGCAGTACTTC. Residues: CASLPTASGEQYF.

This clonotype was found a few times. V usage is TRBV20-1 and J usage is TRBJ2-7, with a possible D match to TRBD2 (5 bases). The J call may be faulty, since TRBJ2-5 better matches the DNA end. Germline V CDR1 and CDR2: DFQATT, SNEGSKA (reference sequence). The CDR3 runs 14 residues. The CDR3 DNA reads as TGCAGTGCTAGAGATCCTGTGAGGGATGAGACCCAGTACTTC. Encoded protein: CSARDPVRDETQYF.

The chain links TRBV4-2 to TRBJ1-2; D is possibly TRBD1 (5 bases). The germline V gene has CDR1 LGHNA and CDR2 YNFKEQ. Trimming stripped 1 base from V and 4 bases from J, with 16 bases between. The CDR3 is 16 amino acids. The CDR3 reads CASSQGIQGVFYGYTF. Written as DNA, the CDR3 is TGTGCCAGCAGCCAAGGGATCCAGGGAGTTTTCTATGGCTACACCTTC.

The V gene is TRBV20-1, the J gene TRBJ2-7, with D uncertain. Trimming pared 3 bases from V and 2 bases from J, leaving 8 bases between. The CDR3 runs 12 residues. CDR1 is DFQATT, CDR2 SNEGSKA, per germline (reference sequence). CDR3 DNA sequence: TGCAGTGCTAGGTCAGACGCCTACGAGCAGTACTTC. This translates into CSARSDAYEQYF.

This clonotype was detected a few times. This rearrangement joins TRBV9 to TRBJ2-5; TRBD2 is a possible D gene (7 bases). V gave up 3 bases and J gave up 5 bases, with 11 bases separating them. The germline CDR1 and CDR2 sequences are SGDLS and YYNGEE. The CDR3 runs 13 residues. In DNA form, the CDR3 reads TGTGCCAGCAGCGACGGGGGGCTGGAGACCCAGTACTTC. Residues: CASSDGGLETQYF.

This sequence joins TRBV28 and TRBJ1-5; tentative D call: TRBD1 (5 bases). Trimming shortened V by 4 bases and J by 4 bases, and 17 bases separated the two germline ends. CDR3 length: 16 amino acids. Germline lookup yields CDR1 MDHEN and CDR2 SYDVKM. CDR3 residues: CASSWAGQGENQPQHF. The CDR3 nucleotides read TGTGCCAGCAGTTGGGCGGGCCAGGGCGAAAATCAGCCCCAGCATTTT.

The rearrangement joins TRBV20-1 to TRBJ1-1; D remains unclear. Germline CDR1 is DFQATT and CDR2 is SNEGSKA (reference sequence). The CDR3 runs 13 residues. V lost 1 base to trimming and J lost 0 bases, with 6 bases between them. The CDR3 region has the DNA TGCAGTGCTAGAGGGGATCTGAACACTGAAGCTTTCTTT. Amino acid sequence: CSARGDLNTEAFF.